This T cell receptor beta chain emerged from a study of human T cells and chemical hapten exposure. TCRdb reanalysed the RACE reads using MiXCR and keeps one entry per CDR3 protein. The repertoire consists of about 60,000 distinct CDR3 sequences, with around 11% occurring once and the leading ten covering almost 4%. Germline values: CDR1 MDHEN, CDR2 SYDVKM. The CDR3 consists of 15 residues. The V gene end was trimmed by 7 bases and the J gene end by 3 bases; junction bases not matched to a gene: 5. This sample's time point: pre-sensitization, week 0. Treatment specified: therapeutic diphenylcyclopropenone sensitization with weekly scalp DPC. Regarding this clonotype: Its antigen is unidentified. This clone may be a read error of a much larger clone one base away.

General observations from the study: Patch test score showed a positive correlation with PT1 expanded TCR counts. Sensitization with DPC brought no change to TCRs above 1 in 1000 in frequency.

The source of this sequence is a woman aged 40 to 55 with alopecia areata. Some clones in this sample may be carry-over from other donors' samples. The rearrangement links TRBV28 to TRBJ2-4; 11 bases map to TRBD1. The specimen comprised whole blood, sampled in connection with sensitization to the hapten diphenylcyclopropenone (DPC). CDR3 nucleotide sequence: TGTGCCAGCAACGGACAGGGGGCGATCAAAAACATTCAGTACTTC. Translating gives CASNGQGAIKNIQYF.